The source of this TCR beta chain is a study of human T cells and chemical hapten exposure. The time point here: pre-sensitization, week 0. The sample's treatment: therapeutic diphenylcyclopropenone sensitization with weekly scalp DPC. Each CDR3 protein is one row after TCRdb ran MiXCR on the RACE reads. The top ten clones hold roughly 1.3% of a sample with roughly 38,000 distinct CDR3 sequences, 7.5% to 8% of them seen once. In this sample, this clonotype is medium-sized. The receptor was isolated from a woman between 50 and 59 years old with alopecia areata. Some clones in this sample may be carry-over from other donors' samples. The sequences come from whole blood, collected in connection with sensitization to the hapten diphenylcyclopropenone (DPC).

CDR3 sequence: CSALGLAFSYEQYF. The CDR3 DNA sequence: TGCAGCGCGTTAGGACTAGCGTTCTCCTACGAGCAGTACTTC. The V gene is TRBV29-1, the J gene TRBJ2-7; 9 nucleotides align to TRBD2. CDR1 is SQVTM and CDR2 is ANQGSEA in the germline V gene. Trimming removed 7 bases from V and 0 bases from J; junction bases left unmatched: 7. CDR3 length: 14 amino acids.